This paragraph reports one T cell receptor (beta chain). Its antigen is undetermined. Trimming took 4 bases from V and 6 from J, leaving 17 bases between them. The germline CDR1 and CDR2 sequences are KGHDR and SFDVKD. This CDR3 contains 16 residues. This entry is derived from a study of identical twins. General observations from the study: Modelling underestimated the level of out-of-frame TCR alpha sharing observed in monozygotic twins.

Unique molecular identifiers were in the cDNA, with template-switch universal primer binding. A single record per CDR3 protein comes from TCRdb applying MiXCR to the 5' RACE reads. The sample lists roughly 700,000 distinct CDR3 sequences; less than 10% were seen once. All donors were healthy, and all were Caucasian. In addition, the sample was reused for a study of yellow fever vaccine responses in identical twins. That source adds: Reported findings indicate that twins' vaccine T cell responses seemed partially convergent, partially personalized.

The V and J genes are TRBV24-1 and TRBJ2-2; perhaps D is TRBD1 or TRBD2 (5 bases each). The receptor was derived from a young woman in good health. Sample: PBMCs. CDR3 coding DNA: TGTGCCACCAGTGACCCGGGGCAGGGACGGGCCGGGGAGCTGTTTTTT. This gives the protein CATSDPGQGRAGELFF.